A single sample gave rise to the 20 T cell receptor beta chains below, sequenced in a study of vaccination effects on CD4 cells after COVID-19. Data came from immunoSEQ multiplex PCR; TCRdb stores just in-frame clones and leaves some out. The sample holds roughly 50,000 clones; roughly three quarters are singletons and the top ten take approximately 6%. No antigen is known for these receptors. Pools of viral peptides were used by the ViraFEST assay to expand antigen-specific CD4+ T cells ahead of sequencing. The authors isolated CD4+ T cells after about 10 days of culture. Negative nucleocapsid antibody tests before and after vaccination confirmed no previous SARS-CoV-2 infection. The source was CD4+ T cells from PBMCs cultured with HCoV-OC43 spike peptides, collected before COVID-19 vaccination. Regarding subset: HCoV-OC43 spike overlapping peptide pool stimulation. The receptors were gathered from a human donor who received a COVID-19 vaccine.

This clone has just a few counts. This sequence joins TRBV27 and TRBJ2-2; the D gene is possibly TRBD1 (5 bases). The germline CDR1 and CDR2 sequences are MNHEY and SMNVEV (reference sequence). CDR3 size: 13 residues. V was trimmed by 7 bases and J by 4 bases, leaving 10 bases between them. The CDR3 sequence is CASKIRGTGELFF. CDR3 DNA: TGTGCCAGCAAGATAAGGGGCACCGGGGAGCTGTTTTTT.

This clone was recorded once. The J gene is TRBJ1-1, the V gene TRBV29-1; 10 nucleotides match TRBD1. CDR3 size: 13 residues. CDR1 is SQVTM, CDR2 ANQGSEA, per germline. V lost 6 bases, J lost 6 bases, and 7 bases stayed unmatched. CDR3 in amino acids: CSVDRGRRSEAFF. CDR3 sequence (DNA): TGCAGCGTGGACAGGGGGAGAAGGTCTGAAGCTTTCTTT.

V is TRBV5-1 and J is TRBJ1-3; 7 bases map to TRBD1. V shed 4 bases, J shed 0 bases, and the junction held 7 bases outside the gene matches. In germline, CDR1 is SGHRS, CDR2 YFSETQ. The CDR3 extends over 16 amino acids. In nucleotides, the CDR3 is TGCGCCAGCAGCAGGGGACAGCCGAGCTCTGGAAACACCATATATTTT. Amino acids: CASSRGQPSSGNTIYF.

The J gene is TRBJ1-1, the V gene TRBV3-1 (or the pseudogene TRBV3-2); a weak D match, TRBD1 (5 bases). V was shortened by 0 bases and J by 2 bases, with 10 bases between the two germline ends. CDR1 LGHDT and CDR2 YNNKEL come from the germline V gene (reference sequence). The CDR3 extends over 15 amino acids. The CDR3 DNA sequence: TGTGCCAGCAGCCAAGATCTCGGGGGAAACACTGAAGCTTTCTTT. It encodes CASSQDLGGNTEAFF.

This clone showed up just once. The rearrangement links TRBV5-1 to TRBJ2-5; D perhaps matches TRBD1 (7 bases). Germline CDR1 and CDR2: SGHRS and YFSETQ. Trimming left V 4 bases short and J 2 bases short, with 18 bases between. There are 16 residues in the CDR3. CDR3 amino acids: CASSGRRGRDQETQYF. The CDR3 bases are TGCGCCAGCAGCGGGAGGAGGGGGCGAGATCAAGAGACCCAGTACTTC. The full variable domain, completed using reference TRBV5-1 and TRBJ2-5, is KAGVTQTPRYLIKTRGQQVTLSCSPISGHRSVSWYQQTPGQGLQFLFEYFSETQRNKGNFPGRFSGRQFSNSRSEMNVSTLELGDSALYLCASSGRRGRDQETQYFGPGTRLLVL.

This chain uses TRBV9 with TRBJ2-3, with 8 nucleotides matching TRBD2. Trimming removed 3 bases from V and 3 bases from J; junction bases left unmatched: 9. In germline, CDR1 is SGDLS, CDR2 YYNGEE. The CDR3 is made up of 16 amino acids. The CDR3 spells CASSDERGTPTDTQYF. Written as DNA, the CDR3 is TGTGCCAGCAGCGATGAGCGGGGGACTCCAACAGATACGCAGTATTTT.

A few counts support this clone. V gene TRBV3-1 (or the pseudogene TRBV3-2) combines with J gene TRBJ1-2, with D perhaps matching TRBD1 (5 bases). Germline assignment: CDR1 LGHDT and CDR2 YNNKEL (reference sequence). The CDR3 has 15 residues. The V and J ends lost 6 bases and 1 base respectively, with 15 bases between them. CDR3 in amino acids: CASSPSTAINYGYTF. In DNA, the CDR3 is TGTGCCAGCAGTCCTTCGACAGCAATTAACTATGGCTACACCTTC.

The J gene is TRBJ1-3, the V gene TRBV5-8; D gene unclear. The germline CDR1 and CDR2 sequences are SGHTS and YDEGEE. This CDR3 contains 14 residues. Trimming took 1 base from V and 0 from J, leaving 5 bases between them. The chain's CDR3 is CASSLINSGNTIYF. CDR3 coding DNA: TGTGCCAGCAGCTTGATCAACTCTGGAAACACCATATATTTT.

This chain connects TRBV7-9 to TRBJ2-2; 8 positions agree with TRBD1. Per the germline V gene, CDR1 is SEHNR and CDR2 is FQNEAQ (reference sequence). V was clipped by 5 bases and J by 3 bases; unmatched bases: 5. This CDR3 contains 15 residues. CDR3 nucleotides: TGTGCCAGCAGCACTGGACAGGGCGACACCGGGGAGCTGTTTTTT. This translates into CASSTGQGDTGELFF.

This clone was detected only a few times. The rearrangement links TRBV5-1 to TRBJ1-4; D might be TRBD1 (6 bases). Trimming pared 0 bases from V and 5 bases from J, leaving 14 bases between. The CDR3 is made up of 16 amino acids. In germline, CDR1 is SGHRS, CDR2 YFSETQ. CDR3 coding DNA: TGCGCCAGCAGCTTGGAGCCACAGGGCGAGAATGAAAAACTGTTTTTT. Residues: CASSLEPQGENEKLFF.

V and J are TRBV6-5 and TRBJ2-7, with unresolved D. CDR3 length: 13 residues. Trimming shortened V by 6 bases and J by 4 bases, and 13 bases separated the two germline ends. Germline-derived CDR1 and CDR2 are MNHEY and SVGAGI. The CDR3 here is CASSRHKLYEQYV. CDR3 nucleotide sequence: TGTGCCAGCAGCCGACACAAGCTTTACGAGCAGTACGTC.

This clone was detected only a few times. This sequence joins TRBV5-1 and TRBJ1-4; no reliable D call. CDR3 length equals 14 residues. Germline CDR1 is SGHRS and CDR2 is YFSETQ. V lost 0 bases to trimming and J lost 2 bases, with 5 bases between them. The CDR3 spells CASSLEATNEKLFF. CDR3 coding DNA: TGCGCCAGCAGCTTGGAGGCTACTAATGAAAAACTGTTTTTT.

The sample holds one count of this clone. This chain joins TRBV5-1 and TRBJ1-6; D gene ambiguous. V was shortened by 4 bases and J by 0 bases, with 14 bases between the two germline ends. Looked up from germline, CDR1 is SGHRS and CDR2 is YFSETQ. This CDR3 is built from 17 residues. Here the CDR3 reads CASSLDGSSSYNSPLHF. The CDR3 DNA reads as TGCGCCAGCAGCCTGGACGGGTCAAGCTCCTATAATTCACCCCTCCACTTT.

This chain joins TRBV5-1 and TRBJ2-4; D not resolved. The ends were cut back, 2 bases at V and 1 base at J, with 10 bases in the middle. The CDR3 contains 15 residues. CDR1 is SGHRS and CDR2 is YFSETQ in the germline V gene. DNA for the CDR3: TGCGCCAGCAGCTTACCTTCTGGGGCCAAAAACATTCAGTACTTC. Translated: CASSLPSGAKNIQYF.

The chain has TRBV7-2 and TRBJ1-2; D is perhaps TRBD1 (5 bases). The germline V gene encodes CDR1 SGHTA and CDR2 FQGNSA. The V and J ends lost 5 bases and 3 bases respectively, with 16 bases between them. The CDR3 runs to 15 residues. CDR3 coding DNA: TGTGCCAGCAGCCAGCAGGGTCAGGGCTACTATGGCTACACCTTC. Translated: CASSQQGQGYYGYTF.

The genes are TRBV18 and TRBJ2-1; D remains ambiguous. CDR3 length: 13 amino acids. Per germline, CDR1 KGHSH and CDR2 LQKENI. V lost 5 bases to trimming and J lost 5 bases, with 10 bases between them. The CDR3 DNA sequence: TGTGCCAGCTCAGACGGTTTTAACAATGAGCAGTTCTTC. This codes for CASSDGFNNEQFF. The entire variable domain, with the rest obtained from reference TRBV18 and TRBJ2-1, is as follows: NAGVMQNPRHLVRRRGQEARLRCSPMKGHSHVYWYRQLPEEGLKFMVYLQKENIIDESGMPKERFSAEFPKEGPSILRIQQVVRGDSAAYFCASSDGFNNEQFFGPGTRLTVL.

The V gene is TRBV28, the J gene TRBJ1-5, with unresolved D. The germline V gene encodes CDR1 MDHEN and CDR2 SYDVKM. CDR3 length equals 16 residues. Trimming cost V 2 bases and J 0 bases, with 11 bases left between them. As DNA, the CDR3 is TGTGCCAGCAGTTTACCTCGTCTGAGTAGCAATCAGCCCCAGCATTTT. It codes for CASSLPRLSSNQPQHF.

This chain uses TRBV3-1 (or the pseudogene TRBV3-2) with TRBJ2-5; D ambiguous. The CDR3 has 15 amino acids. Germline V gene data show CDR1 as LGHDT and CDR2 as YNNKEL (reference sequence). Trimming pared 1 base from V and 7 bases from J, leaving 16 bases between. This CDR3 reads CASSQGVREEGTQYF. As DNA, the CDR3 is TGTGCCAGCAGCCAAGGCGTCCGCGAGGAAGGGACCCAGTACTTC.

This chain joins TRBV18 and TRBJ2-1; 11 bases align to TRBD2. There are 17 residues in the CDR3. Trimming cost V 3 bases and J 1 base; bases outside gene matches: 5. Germline loops: CDR1 KGHSH, CDR2 LQKENI. CDR3 in amino acids: CASSPLLAGASYNEQFF. The DNA for the CDR3 is TGTGCCAGCTCACCGTTACTAGCGGGGGCTTCCTACAATGAGCAGTTCTTC.

The chain recombines TRBV11-3 with TRBJ1-2; no firm D call. Germline values: CDR1 SGHNT, CDR2 YENEEA. V dropped 0 bases and J dropped 8 bases, with 13 bases sitting between them. This CDR3 contains 14 residues. The CDR3 DNA is TGTGCCAGCAGCTTAGATGCGTTGGGCCGCGGCTACACCTTC. This codes for CASSLDALGRGYTF.